One and the same sample provided the 17 T cell receptor beta chains below, sequenced in a study of blood T cell repertoires in COVID-19. Repertoires were generated with immunoSEQ multiplex PCR, while TCRdb's copy carries only in-frame clones and drops some. The table includes about 200,000 clones, about 80% detected once. Sequencing was carried out using PBMCs or T cells enriched from blood (not recorded which). Receptors were obtained from a man aged 35-49 years who had recovered from COVID-19.

V gene TRBV2 combines with J gene TRBJ1-2; D uncertain. Trimming cost V 1 base and J 2 bases, with 8 bases left between them. The germline CDR1 and CDR2 sequences are SNHLY and FYNNEI. This CDR3 is built from 14 residues. CDR3 in amino acids: CASSEGPGNYGYTF. The CDR3 DNA sequence: TGTGCCAGCAGTGAAGGGCCGGGGAACTATGGCTACACCTTC.

This chain links TRBV5-4 with TRBJ1-5; no firm D call. Germline assignment: CDR1 SGHNT and CDR2 YYREEE (reference sequence). This CDR3 comprises 13 residues. Trimming took 2 bases from V and 9 from J, leaving 12 bases between them. Here the CDR3 DNA reads TGTGCCAGCAGCTTAGACAATCAGCTGCCCCAGCATTTT. This gives the protein CASSLDNQLPQHF.

The V call is TRBV6-5, the J call TRBJ1-1, with D unresolved. CDR1 and CDR2 (germline): MNHEY, SVGAGI. V dropped 6 bases and J dropped 2 bases, with 10 bases sitting between them. The CDR3 loop spans 13 amino acids. This CDR3 is CASRNRVNTEAFF. In DNA, the CDR3 is TGTGCCAGCAGGAACCGGGTAAACACTGAAGCTTTCTTT.

This sequence joins TRBV28 and TRBJ1-2, with TRBD1 matching over 7 bases. After removal of 7 bases from V and 1 base from J, the junction contained 12 bases not matched to a gene. This CDR3 spans 16 amino acids. CDR1 MDHEN and CDR2 SYDVKM come from the germline V gene. CDR3 nucleotide sequence: TGTGCCAGCACGGAACAGGGGCGTAGGGATAACTATGGCTACACCTTC. This translates into CASTEQGRRDNYGYTF.

The chain links TRBV29-1 to TRBJ2-7; unclear D gene. CDR1 and CDR2 (germline): SQVTM, ANQGSEA. The V end lost 6 bases, the J end lost 2 bases, and 11 bases lay between the germline ends. This CDR3 is 12 amino acids long. The CDR3 DNA reads as TGCAGCGTGGATATGGGCACCTACGAGCAGTACTTC. Amino acids: CSVDMGTYEQYF.

This rearrangement joins TRBV5-8 to TRBJ2-7; TRBD1 matches 9 bases. V was pared by 4 bases and J by 2 bases, with 7 bases of the junction left unmatched. The germline CDR1 and CDR2 sequences are SGHTS and YDEGEE. The CDR3 runs 15 residues. This CDR3 is CASSLGDRETYEQYF. In DNA, the CDR3 is TGTGCCAGCAGCCTGGGGGACAGGGAGACCTACGAGCAGTACTTC. Full variable domain (rest looked up from reference TRBV5-8 and TRBJ2-7): EAGVTQSPTHLIKTRGQQATLRCSPISGHTSVYWYQQALGLGLQFLLWYDEGEERNRGNFPPRFSGRQFPNYSSELNVNALELEDSALYLCASSLGDRETYEQYFGPGTRLTVT.

This clone was seen a few times. J is TRBJ2-7 and V is TRBV5-4; D ambiguous. The germline CDR1 and CDR2 sequences are SGHNT and YYREEE (reference sequence). V was trimmed by 2 bases and J by 2 bases, leaving 5 bases between them. This CDR3 is 12 amino acids long. DNA for the CDR3: TGTGCCAGCAGCTTTGGCACCTACGAGCAGTACTTC. This translates into CASSFGTYEQYF. The full variable domain, its missing parts supplied by reference TRBV5-4 and TRBJ2-7, is ETGVTQSPTHLIKTRGQQVTLRCSSQSGHNTVSWYQQALGQGPQFIFQYYREEENGRGNFPPRFSGLQFPNYSSELNVNALELDDSALYLCASSFGTYEQYFGPGTRLTVT.

The J gene is TRBJ1-2, the V gene TRBV7-8; D possibly corresponds to TRBD1 (5 bases). V was clipped by 0 bases and J by 2 bases, with 7 bases between them. The CDR3 length is 14 residues. Germline CDR1 reads SGHVS; CDR2 reads FQNEAQ. CDR3 coding DNA: TGTGCCAGCAGCTTAGCGTCAGGGAACTATGGCTACACCTTC. This translates into CASSLASGNYGYTF.

The chain is built from TRBV19 and TRBJ1-5, with 8 bases that match TRBD1. This CDR3 has 15 residues. V was pared by 2 bases and J by 7 bases, with 7 bases of the junction left unmatched. From germline, CDR1 is LNHDA and CDR2 SQIVND (reference sequence). The CDR3 protein is CASSIKAGGRQPQHF. CDR3 nucleotide sequence: TGTGCCAGTAGTATAAAAGCAGGGGGCAGGCAGCCCCAGCATTTT.

J is TRBJ1-2 and V is TRBV2; no clear D gene. The ends were cut back, 5 bases at V and 6 bases at J, with 22 bases in the middle. The CDR3 spans 16 residues. The germline V gene has CDR1 SNHLY and CDR2 FYNNEI. This CDR3 reads CASSLKTLPIPDGYTF. CDR3 DNA sequence: TGTGCCAGCAGTCTTAAGACACTGCCCATTCCCGATGGCTACACCTTC.

The gene calls are TRBV6-6 and TRBJ1-3; D call uncertain. Germline values: CDR1 MNHNY, CDR2 SVGAGI (reference sequence). The CDR3 has 11 residues. Trimming took off 6 bases at V and 9 bases at J, with 9 bases between the two ends. In DNA, the CDR3 is TGTGCCAGCAGCGATACGGTCACCATATATTTT. Translation gives CASSDTVTIYF.

The gene calls are TRBV6-5 and TRBJ1-5; the D gene is possibly TRBD1 (6 bases). This CDR3 contains 13 residues. CDR1 and CDR2 from the germline V gene are MNHEY and SVGAGI. The V gene lost 6 bases and the J gene lost 3 bases, with 9 bases spanning the gap. CDR3 amino acids: CASRTGLNQPQHF. CDR3 DNA: TGTGCCAGCAGGACAGGACTCAATCAGCCCCAGCATTTT.

This clone has just a few counts. The CDR3 loop is CASSIVASGGAEQFF. The CDR3 DNA is TGTGCCAGTAGTATTGTGGCTAGCGGGGGGGCGGAGCAGTTCTTC. The chain employs TRBV19 and TRBJ2-1; 12 positions match TRBD2. The germline V gene encodes CDR1 LNHDA and CDR2 SQIVND (reference sequence). The CDR3 sequence is 15 residues long. J was trimmed by 10 bases and V by 3 bases; bases with no gene match: 7.

The chain has TRBV5-6 and TRBJ2-3; D is possibly TRBD2 (6 bases). Deletions cut 3 bases from V and 2 bases from J, with 19 bases between. The CDR3 loop spans 17 amino acids. Germline V lookup: CDR1 SGHDT, CDR2 YYEEEE. For the CDR3, the DNA is TGTGCCAGCAGCTCGACGACCGGGGGTGAACCCACAGATACGCAGTATTTT. Translated: CASSSTTGGEPTDTQYF. Variable domain in full (rest from reference TRBV5-6 and TRBJ2-3): DAGVTQSPTHLIKTRGQQVTLRCSPKSGHDTVSWYQQALGQGPQFIFQYYEEEERQRGNFPDRFSGHQFPNYSSELNVNALLLGDSALYLCASSSTTGGEPTDTQYFGPGTRLTVL.

The rearrangement links TRBV11-2 to TRBJ2-7; D is ambiguous. Germline CDR1 is SGHAT and CDR2 is FQNNGV. The CDR3 contains 12 residues. V lost 7 bases, J lost 0 bases, and 7 bases lay in between. CDR3 residues: CASIGSSYEQYF. DNA for the CDR3: TGTGCCAGCATTGGTAGCTCCTACGAGCAGTACTTC.

The CDR3 nucleotides are TGTGCCAGCAGTTACGCCCCCACGGGGATCGAGACCCAGTACTTC. The encoded protein is CASSYAPTGIETQYF. The V and J genes are TRBV6-5 and TRBJ2-5; tentative D call: TRBD2 (5 bases). This CDR3 spans 15 amino acids. Germline V CDR1 and CDR2: MNHEY, SVGAGI. V gave up 2 bases and J gave up 5 bases, with 15 bases separating them.

The gene calls are TRBV10-3 and TRBJ1-1, with D uncertain. The CDR3 loop spans 12 amino acids. Germline CDR1 is ENHRY and CDR2 is SYGVKD. Trimming stripped 10 bases from V and 1 base from J, with 10 bases between. The CDR3 sequence: CATNPGNTEAFF. The CDR3 coding sequence is TGTGCCACAAACCCAGGGAACACTGAAGCTTTCTTT.